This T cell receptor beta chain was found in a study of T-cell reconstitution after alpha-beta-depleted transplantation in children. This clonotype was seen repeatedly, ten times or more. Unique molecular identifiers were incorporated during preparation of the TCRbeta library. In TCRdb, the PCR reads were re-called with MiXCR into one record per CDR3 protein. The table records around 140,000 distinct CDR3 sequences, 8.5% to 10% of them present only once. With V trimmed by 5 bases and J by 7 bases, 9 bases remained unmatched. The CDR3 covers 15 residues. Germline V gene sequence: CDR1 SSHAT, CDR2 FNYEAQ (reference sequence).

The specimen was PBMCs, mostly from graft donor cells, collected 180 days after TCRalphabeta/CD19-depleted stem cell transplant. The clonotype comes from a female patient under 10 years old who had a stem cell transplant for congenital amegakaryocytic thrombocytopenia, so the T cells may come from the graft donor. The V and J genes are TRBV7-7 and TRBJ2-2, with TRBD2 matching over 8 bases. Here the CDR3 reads CASSPLAGHVGELFF. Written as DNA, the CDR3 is TGTGCCAGCAGCCCATTAGCGGGGCATGTCGGGGAGCTGTTTTTT.